A selection of T cell receptor beta chains follows, all from one sample in a study of blood T cell repertoires in COVID-19. Profiled with immunoSEQ multiplex PCR; TCRdb holds only in-frame clones, not every one. This sample has about 150,000 clones; around 78% occur once, and the top ten carry roughly 1.7%. Sequencing was carried out using peripheral blood. These receptors were collected from a man older than 75 with acute or convalescent COVID-19. Both conserved end residues are part of each CDR3. Fields, in order: V gene, D gene, clone size, CDR3 length, J gene, CDR3 DNA, CDR3 protein. The D gene is left open where the match is weak. Only part of the rows carry a size: once, few, many, or a class if the clone is expanded.

V: TRBV2; D: TRBD2; size: NA; length: 14; J: TRBJ2-7; DNA: TGTGCCAGCTGGTTCGGGGGGGGAACCTACGAGCAGTACTTC; CDR3: CASWFGGGTYEQYF
V: TRBV5-8; D: TRBD1; size: NA; length: 16; J: TRBJ1-4; DNA: TGTGCCAGCAGCTCGGACAGGGGGCGTCCTAATGAAAAACTGTTTTTT; CDR3: CASSSDRGRPNEKLFF
V: TRBV6-5; D: NA; size: NA; length: 15; J: TRBJ1-2; DNA: TGTGCCAGCAGTTACTCGTTCAGCGTCCCCTATGGCTACACCTTC; CDR3: CASSYSFSVPYGYTF
V: TRBV7-2; D: TRBD1; size: many; length: 15; J: TRBJ2-7; DNA: TGTGCCAGCAGCTTTACCGGGACAGGGGTTTACGAGCAGTACTTC; CDR3: CASSFTGTGVYEQYF
V: TRBV5-6; D: NA; size: NA; length: 16; J: TRBJ1-4; DNA: TGTGCCAGCAGCGCGGGGGGTTTAGGGGTCAATGAAAAACTGTTTTTT; CDR3: CASSAGGLGVNEKLFF
V: TRBV7-3; D: TRBD2; size: few; length: 14; J: TRBJ2-3; DNA: TGTGCCAGCAGCCGATGGACTAGCGGGGATACGCAGTATTTT; CDR3: CASSRWTSGDTQYF
V: TRBV3-1/TRBV3-2; D: NA; size: NA; length: 15; J: TRBJ1-5; DNA: TGTGCCAGCAGCCAAGATACTACCGATAATCAGCCCCAGCATTTT; CDR3: CASSQDTTDNQPQHF
V: TRBV19; D: TRBD1; size: few; length: 15; J: TRBJ1-2; DNA: TGTGCCAGTAGTATGAAGACAGGGGGCAGCTATGGCTACACCTTC; CDR3: CASSMKTGGSYGYTF
V: TRBV5-1; D: NA; size: NA; length: 13; J: TRBJ1-4; DNA: TGCGCCAGCAGCCCCGGCTCGGGGGAAAAACTGTTTTTT; CDR3: CASSPGSGEKLFF
V: TRBV5-1; D: TRBD1; size: NA; length: 13; J: TRBJ2-4; DNA: TGCGCCAGCAGCTCGACGGACAGGAACATTCAGTACTTC; CDR3: CASSSTDRNIQYF
V: TRBV19; D: NA; size: NA; length: 16; J: TRBJ1-2; DNA: TGTGCCAGTAGTATAGATGGGCCGGGGTCTAACTATGGCTACACCTTC; CDR3: CASSIDGPGSNYGYTF
V: TRBV6-2/TRBV6-3; D: NA; size: NA; length: 17; J: TRBJ2-3; DNA: TGTGCCAGCAGTTACTCGTATGCGGGGGCGGGCACAGATACGCAGTATTTT; CDR3: CASSYSYAGAGTDTQYF
V: TRBV7-2; D: TRBD1; size: NA; length: 13; J: TRBJ1-2; DNA: TGTGCCAGCAGCCCGGGACAGGTGGAGGGCTACACCTTC; CDR3: CASSPGQVEGYTF
V: TRBV6-1; D: NA; size: NA; length: 15; J: TRBJ1-5; DNA: TGTGCCAGCAGTGAGACAGGAATGCGCAATCAGCCCCAGCATTTT; CDR3: CASSETGMRNQPQHF
V: TRBV5-8; D: NA; size: NA; length: 13; J: TRBJ1-2; DNA: TGTGCCAGCAGCCGCAGGGAAAACTATGGCTACACCTTC; CDR3: CASSRRENYGYTF
V: TRBV28; D: TRBD1; size: NA; length: 15; J: TRBJ2-3; DNA: TGTGCCAGCAGTCCTCGGACAGGTTACACAGATACGCAGTATTTT; CDR3: CASSPRTGYTDTQYF
V: TRBV7-3; D: NA; size: NA; length: 15; J: TRBJ2-2; DNA: TGTGCCAGCAGCCCCGTTGACATCGGGGCCGGGGAGCTGTTTTTT; CDR3: CASSPVDIGAGELFF
V: TRBV15; D: TRBD1; size: NA; length: 15; J: TRBJ1-2; DNA: TGTGCCACCAGCAGACCCGGGACAGGGATGGGTGGCTACACCTTC; CDR3: CATSRPGTGMGGYTF
V: TRBV6-5; D: TRBD1; size: NA; length: 15; J: TRBJ1-1; DNA: TGTGCCAGCAGTTACTCCAACAGGGGGCTTACTGAAGCTTTCTTT; CDR3: CASSYSNRGLTEAFF
V: TRBV6-1; D: NA; size: many; length: 15; J: TRBJ1-5; DNA: TGTGCCAGCAGTGATATTTCAGGGGCCAATCAGCCCCAGCATTTT; CDR3: CASSDISGANQPQHF
V: TRBV3-1/TRBV3-2; D: NA; size: once; length: 16; J: TRBJ2-2; DNA: TGTGCCAGCAGCCGAACCTCACAGGGACGCACCGGGGAGCTGTTTTTT; CDR3: CASSRTSQGRTGELFF
V: TRBV10-1; D: TRBD2; size: NA; length: 16; J: TRBJ2-3; DNA: TGCGCCAGCAGTGCCGCCACTAGCGGGGGGACAGATACGCAGTATTTT; CDR3: CASSAATSGGTDTQYF
V: TRBV19; D: NA; size: few; length: 14; J: TRBJ1-6; DNA: TGTGCCAGTAGTATGGCAGAATATAATTCACCCCTCCACTTT; CDR3: CASSMAEYNSPLHF